A single T cell receptor (beta chain) is shown here with its context. Its target is unknown. The data were obtained in a study of cytomegalovirus exposure and HLA in healthy donors. Some clones are missing from TCRdb's copy, which holds only in-frame ones; the method was immunoSEQ multiplex PCR. The table lists fewer than 200,000 clones, roughly 89% of them singletons, with around 2.7% in the top ten. Study outcomes and limitations: The study designated 150 or so TCR beta chains cytomegalovirus-associated.

This CDR3 region has 14 residues. Germline CDR1 is MNHNS and CDR2 is SASEGT. V was clipped by 2 bases and J by 3 bases, with 9 bases between them. The sample consisted of PBMCs. The chain recombines TRBV6-1 with TRBJ2-3; D is ambiguous. The clonotype originates from a woman aged 18 to 35 in good health and CMV-seropositive. DNA of the CDR3: TGTGCCAGCAGTGAACCCCCAAATACAGATACGCAGTATTTT. Protein sequence: CASSEPPNTDTQYF.